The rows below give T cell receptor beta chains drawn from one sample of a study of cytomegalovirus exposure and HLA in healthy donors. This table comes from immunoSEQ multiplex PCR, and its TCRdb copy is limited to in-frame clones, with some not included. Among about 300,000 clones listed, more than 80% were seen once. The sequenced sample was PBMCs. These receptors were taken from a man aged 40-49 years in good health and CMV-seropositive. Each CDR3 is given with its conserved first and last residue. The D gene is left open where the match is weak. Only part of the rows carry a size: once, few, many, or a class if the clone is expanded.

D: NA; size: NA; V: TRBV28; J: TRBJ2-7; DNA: TGTGCCAGCAGCGCCGTGGCGGGGCAGCACGAGCAGTACTTC; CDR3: CASSAVAGQHEQYF
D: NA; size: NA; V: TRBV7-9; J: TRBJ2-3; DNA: TGTGCCAGCAGCTTACGGGTGGGGGCGCTAGATACGCAGTATTTT; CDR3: CASSLRVGALDTQYF
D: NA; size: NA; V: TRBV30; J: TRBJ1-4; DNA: TGTGCCTGGACCGGGGGAGGGACCGGTGAAAAACTGTTTTTT; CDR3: CAWTGGGTGEKLFF
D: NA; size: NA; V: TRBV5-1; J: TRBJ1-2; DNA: TGCGCCAGCAGCTGGGGGACAATCGATGGCTACACCTTC; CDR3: CASSWGTIDGYTF
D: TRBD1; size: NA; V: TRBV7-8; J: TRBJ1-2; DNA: TGTGCCAGCAGCGGCCGGGACAGGAGGGCTAACTATGGCTACACCTTC; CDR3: CASSGRDRRANYGYTF
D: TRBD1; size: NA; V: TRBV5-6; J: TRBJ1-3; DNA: TGTGCCAGCAGCTCACCAGGGGGCTCTGGAAACACCATATATTTT; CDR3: CASSSPGGSGNTIYF
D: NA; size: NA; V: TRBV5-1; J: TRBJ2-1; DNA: TGCGCCAGCAGCTTGGCTCGACAGTACTACAATGAGCAGTTCTTC; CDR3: CASSLARQYYNEQFF
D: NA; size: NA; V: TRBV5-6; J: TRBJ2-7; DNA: TGTGCCAGCAGCTTACGGGGTAGCTACGAGCAGTACTTC; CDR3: CASSLRGSYEQYF
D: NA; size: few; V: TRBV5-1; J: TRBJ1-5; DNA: TGCGCCAGCAGCTTGGGCGGATATAGCAATCAGCCCCAGCATTTT; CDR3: CASSLGGYSNQPQHF
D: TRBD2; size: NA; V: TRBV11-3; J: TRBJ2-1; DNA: TGTGCCAGCAGCATTAGCGGGGGCTCCTACAATGAGCAGTTCTTC; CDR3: CASSISGGSYNEQFF
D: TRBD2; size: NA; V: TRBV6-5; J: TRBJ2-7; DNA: TGTGCCAGCAGTTACGACGGGGGGACGTCGACCTACGAGCAGTACTTC; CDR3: CASSYDGGTSTYEQYF
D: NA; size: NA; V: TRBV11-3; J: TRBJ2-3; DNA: TGTGCCAGCAGCTTAGATGGGCTTGCTAGCACAGATACGCAGTATTTT; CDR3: CASSLDGLASTDTQYF
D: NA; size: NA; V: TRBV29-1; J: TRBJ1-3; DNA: TGCAGCGTCTTAACAGGAAACACCATATATTTT; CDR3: CSVLTGNTIYF
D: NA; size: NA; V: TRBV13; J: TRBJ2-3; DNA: TGTGCCAGCAGCCTCACGGGGGATACGCAGTATTTT; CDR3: CASSLTGDTQYF
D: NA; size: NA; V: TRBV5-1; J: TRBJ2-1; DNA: TGCGCCAGCAGCCAACAGTACAATGAGCAGTTCTTC; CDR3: CASSQQYNEQFF
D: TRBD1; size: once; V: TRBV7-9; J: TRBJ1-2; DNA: TGTGCCAGCAGCGCAAGACTCGGGGACAGGGCCAACTATGGCTACACCTTC; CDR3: CASSARLGDRANYGYTF
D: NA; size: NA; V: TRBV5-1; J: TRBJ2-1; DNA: TGCGCCAGCAGCTTGGCCGCAGGGGCCTACAATGAGCAGTTCTTC; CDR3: CASSLAAGAYNEQFF
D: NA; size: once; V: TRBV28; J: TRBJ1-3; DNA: TGTGCCAGCAGTTTAGTCGCAGACAGCTCTGGAAACACCATATATTTT; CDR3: CASSLVADSSGNTIYF
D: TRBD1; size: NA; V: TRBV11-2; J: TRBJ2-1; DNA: TGTGCCAGCAGCATCGGAAGGGACAGGGACAACAATGAGCAGTTCTTC; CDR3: CASSIGRDRDNNEQFF
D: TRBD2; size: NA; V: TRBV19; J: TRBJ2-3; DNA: TGTGCCAGTAGGATGAGCCCTAGCGGCAACACAGATACGCAGTATTTT; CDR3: CASRMSPSGNTDTQYF
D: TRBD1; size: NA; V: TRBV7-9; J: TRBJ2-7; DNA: TGTGCCAGCAGTTCAACAGGGGGCGCCGAGCAGTACTTC; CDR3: CASSSTGGAEQYF
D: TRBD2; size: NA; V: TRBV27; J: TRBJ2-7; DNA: TGTGCCAGCAGTGTCCGAGCGGGAGAGGAGGCCTACGAGCAGTACTTC; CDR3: CASSVRAGEEAYEQYF
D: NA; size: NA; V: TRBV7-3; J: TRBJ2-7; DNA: TGTGCCAGCAGCTTAATGGGGCGGTCTAGCGAGGCGCAGTACTTC; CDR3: CASSLMGRSSEAQYF
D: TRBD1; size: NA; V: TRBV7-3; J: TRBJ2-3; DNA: TGTGCCAGCAGCTTGGGGACAGGGAGGACAGATACGCAGTATTTT; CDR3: CASSLGTGRTDTQYF
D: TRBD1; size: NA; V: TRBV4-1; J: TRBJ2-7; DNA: TGCGCCAGCAGCCAAGTGCAGGGACAGGGGGCCTACGAGCAGTACTTC; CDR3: CASSQVQGQGAYEQYF
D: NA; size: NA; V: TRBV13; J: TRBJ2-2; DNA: TGTGCCAGCAGCTCCGACCTAGCCATTGGCGGGGAGCTGTTTTTT; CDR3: CASSSDLAIGGELFF
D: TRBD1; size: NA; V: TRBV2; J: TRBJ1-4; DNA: TGTGCCAGCATGAACAGGGGGGGAGCTAATGAAAAACTGTTTTTT; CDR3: CASMNRGGANEKLFF
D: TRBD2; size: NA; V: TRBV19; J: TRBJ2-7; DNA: TGTGCCAGTAGTGCGGGGACTAGCGGGCTATACGAGCAGTACTTC; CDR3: CASSAGTSGLYEQYF
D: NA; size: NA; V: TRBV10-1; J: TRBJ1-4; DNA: TGCGCCAACTCCTCGAGGGTTGGGGAAAAACTGTTTTTT; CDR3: CANSSRVGEKLFF
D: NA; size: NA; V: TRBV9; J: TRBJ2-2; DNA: TGTGCCAGCAGCGTTAACGGGGAGCTGTTTTTT; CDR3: CASSVNGELFF
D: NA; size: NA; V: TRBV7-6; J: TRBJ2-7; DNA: TGTGCCAGCAGCTGGAGGGGGCAAGAGCAGTACTTC; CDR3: CASSWRGQEQYF
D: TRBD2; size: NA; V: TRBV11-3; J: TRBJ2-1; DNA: TGTGCCAGCAGCTTATCCTCGGAGACTAGCGGGAGTCCGGACAATGAGCAGTTCTTC; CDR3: CASSLSSETSGSPDNEQFF
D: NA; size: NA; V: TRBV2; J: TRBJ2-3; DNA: TGTGCCAGCGTGGGGGGTTCCTCTAGCACAGATACGCAGTATTTT; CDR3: CASVGGSSSTDTQYF
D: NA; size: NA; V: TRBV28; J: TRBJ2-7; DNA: TGTGCCAGCAGTTTCAACAGCCGGTACGAGCAGTACTTC; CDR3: CASSFNSRYEQYF
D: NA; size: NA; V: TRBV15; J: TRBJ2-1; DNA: TGTGCCACCAGCTCCCAAGAGTATGGAGGAGCCTACAATGAGCAGTTCTTC; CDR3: CATSSQEYGGAYNEQFF
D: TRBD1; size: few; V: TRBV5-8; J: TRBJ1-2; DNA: TGTGCCAGCAGCCTTGACAGGGTGGCGCTGGCTAACTATGGCTACACCTTC; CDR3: CASSLDRVALANYGYTF
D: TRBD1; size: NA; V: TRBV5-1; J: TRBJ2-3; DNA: TGCGCCAGCAGCTTGGAGGGCAGGGGGCAAGAGGATACGCAGTATTTT; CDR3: CASSLEGRGQEDTQYF
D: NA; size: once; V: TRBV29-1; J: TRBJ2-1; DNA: TGCAGCGCCCGCGGCCGCTCCTACAATGAGCAGTTCTTC; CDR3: CSARGRSYNEQFF
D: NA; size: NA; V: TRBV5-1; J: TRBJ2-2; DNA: TGCGCCAGCAGCTTGGGCAGTACGAACACCGGGGAGCTGTTTTTT; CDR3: CASSLGSTNTGELFF
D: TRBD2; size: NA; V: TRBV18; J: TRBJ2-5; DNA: TGTGCCAGCTCACCACGTATAGCGGGAGGGGAAGAGACCCAGTACTTC; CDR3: CASSPRIAGGEETQYF
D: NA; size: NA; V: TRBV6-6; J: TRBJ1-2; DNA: TGTGCCAGCAGTTACAGACAGAATATTAACTATGGCTACACCTTC; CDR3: CASSYRQNINYGYTF
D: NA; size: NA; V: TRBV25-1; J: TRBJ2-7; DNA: TGTGCCAGCAGTGATGGGAGTCGAAGCTCCTACGAGCAGTACTTC; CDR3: CASSDGSRSSYEQYF
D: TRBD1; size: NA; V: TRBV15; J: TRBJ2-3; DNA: TGTGCCACCAGCAGAGATCAGGGACAGGGAGGAGATACGCAGTATTTT; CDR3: CATSRDQGQGGDTQYF
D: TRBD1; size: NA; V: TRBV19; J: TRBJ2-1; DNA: TGTGCCAGTAGTATTCCCCAGTGGGACAGCCATGAGCAGTTCTTC; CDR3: CASSIPQWDSHEQFF
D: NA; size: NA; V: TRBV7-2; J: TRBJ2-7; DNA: TGTGCCAGCAGCTTAGCCCCTGGCGGGAACGAGCAGTACTTC; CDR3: CASSLAPGGNEQYF
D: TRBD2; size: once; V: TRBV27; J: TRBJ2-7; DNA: TGTGCCAGCAGTTTATCCCCTACGGGAGGGAATATGCCCTACGAGCAGTACTTC; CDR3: CASSLSPTGGNMPYEQYF
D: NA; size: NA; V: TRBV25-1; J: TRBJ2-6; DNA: TGTGCCAGCAGCGGGGACACCCGCAGTGGGGCCAACGTCCTGACTTTC; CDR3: CASSGDTRSGANVLTF
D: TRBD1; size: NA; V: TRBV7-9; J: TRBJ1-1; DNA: TGTGCCAGCAGCTCCCGACAGGGAAAGGTGAACACTGAAGCTTTCTTT; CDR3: CASSSRQGKVNTEAFF
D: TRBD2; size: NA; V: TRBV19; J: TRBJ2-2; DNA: TGTGCCAGTAGTACGGGACTAGCGGGAGATCGGGCCGGGGAGCTGTTTTTT; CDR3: CASSTGLAGDRAGELFF
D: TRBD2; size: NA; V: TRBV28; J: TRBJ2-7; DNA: TGTGCCAGCGAGGGAAGCGGGAGTAGTTACGAGCAGTACTTC; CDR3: CASEGSGSSYEQYF
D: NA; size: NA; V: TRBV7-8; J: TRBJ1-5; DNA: TGTGCCAGCAGCTATAACAGGGTATCTAAGTATAGCAATCAGCCCCAGCATTTT; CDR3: CASSYNRVSKYSNQPQHF
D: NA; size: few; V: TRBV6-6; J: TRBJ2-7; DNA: TGTGCCAGCATCGGAAGGAACCAGCGGTCCTACGAGCAGTACTTC; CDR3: CASIGRNQRSYEQYF
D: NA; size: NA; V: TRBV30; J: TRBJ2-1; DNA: TGTGCCTGGAGTTGGGAGAATGAGCAGTTCTTC; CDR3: CAWSWENEQFF